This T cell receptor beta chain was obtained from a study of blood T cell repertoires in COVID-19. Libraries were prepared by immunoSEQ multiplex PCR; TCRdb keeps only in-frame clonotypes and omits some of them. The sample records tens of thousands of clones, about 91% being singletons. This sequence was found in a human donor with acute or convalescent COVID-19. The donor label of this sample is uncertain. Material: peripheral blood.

DNA for the CDR3: TGTGCCAGCAGCTTGGCCCTGCAGGGGGCAAATTCACCCCTCCACTTT. Amino acid sequence: CASSLALQGANSPLHF. The genes are TRBV5-5 and TRBJ1-6; 8 bases are a match to TRBD1. Looked up from germline, CDR1 is SGHKS and CDR2 is YYEKEE (reference sequence). This CDR3 has 16 residues. Trimming at V came to 0 bases and at J to 7 bases, leaving 6 bases not matched to a gene.